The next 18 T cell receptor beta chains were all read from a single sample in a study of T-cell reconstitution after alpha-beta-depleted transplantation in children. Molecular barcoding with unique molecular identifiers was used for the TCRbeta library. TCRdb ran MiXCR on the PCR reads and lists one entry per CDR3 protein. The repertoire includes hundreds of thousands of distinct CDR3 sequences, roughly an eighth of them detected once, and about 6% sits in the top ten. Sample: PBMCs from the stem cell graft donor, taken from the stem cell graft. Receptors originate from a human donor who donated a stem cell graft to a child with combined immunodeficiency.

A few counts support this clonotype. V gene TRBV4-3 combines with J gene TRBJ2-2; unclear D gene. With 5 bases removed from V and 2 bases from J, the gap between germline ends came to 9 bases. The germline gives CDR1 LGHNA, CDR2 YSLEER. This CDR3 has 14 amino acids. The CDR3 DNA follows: TGCGCCAGCAGCGGCACCCCCAACACCGGGGAGCTGTTTTTT. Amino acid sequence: CASSGTPNTGELFF.

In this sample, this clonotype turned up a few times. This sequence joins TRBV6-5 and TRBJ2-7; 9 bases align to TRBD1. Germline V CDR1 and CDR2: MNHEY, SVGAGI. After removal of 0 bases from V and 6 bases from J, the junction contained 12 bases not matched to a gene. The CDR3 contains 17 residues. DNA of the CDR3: TGTGCCAGCAGTTACTCTACAGCCGGACAGGGGTTAAGCGAGCAGTACTTC. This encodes CASSYSTAGQGLSEQYF.

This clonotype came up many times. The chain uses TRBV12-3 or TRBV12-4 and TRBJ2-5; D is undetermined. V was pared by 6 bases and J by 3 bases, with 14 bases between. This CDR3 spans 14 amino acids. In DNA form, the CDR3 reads TGTGCCAGCAGCACTCCAGACTCGGAAGAGACCCAGTACTTC. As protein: CASSTPDSEETQYF.

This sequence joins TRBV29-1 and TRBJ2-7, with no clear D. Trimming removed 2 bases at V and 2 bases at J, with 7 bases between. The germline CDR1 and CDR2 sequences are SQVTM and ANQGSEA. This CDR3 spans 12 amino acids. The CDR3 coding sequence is TGCAGCGTTGAACTCTACCCCTACGAGCAGTACTTC. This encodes CSVELYPYEQYF.

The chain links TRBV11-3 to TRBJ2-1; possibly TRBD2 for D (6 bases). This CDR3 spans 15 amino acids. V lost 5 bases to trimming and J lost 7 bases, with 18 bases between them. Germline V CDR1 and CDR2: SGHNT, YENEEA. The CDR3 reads CASSPFDRAGNEQFF. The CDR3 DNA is TGTGCCAGCAGCCCCTTTGACAGAGCGGGTAATGAGCAGTTCTTC.

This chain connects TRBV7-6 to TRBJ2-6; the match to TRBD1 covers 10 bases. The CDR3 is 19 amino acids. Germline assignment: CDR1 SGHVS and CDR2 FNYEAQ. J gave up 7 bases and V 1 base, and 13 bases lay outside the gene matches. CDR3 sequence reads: CASSLGPRDRGTGANVLTF. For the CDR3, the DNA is TGTGCCAGCAGCTTAGGGCCCCGGGACAGGGGTACCGGAGCCAACGTCCTGACTTTC.

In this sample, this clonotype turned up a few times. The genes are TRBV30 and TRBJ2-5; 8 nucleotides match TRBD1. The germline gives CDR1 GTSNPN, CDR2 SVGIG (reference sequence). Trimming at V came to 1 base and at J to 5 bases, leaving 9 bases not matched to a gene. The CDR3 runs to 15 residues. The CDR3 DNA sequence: TGTGCCTGGAGTGGAGGTCAGGGGGCGAGGGAGACCCAGTACTTC. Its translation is CAWSGGQGARETQYF.

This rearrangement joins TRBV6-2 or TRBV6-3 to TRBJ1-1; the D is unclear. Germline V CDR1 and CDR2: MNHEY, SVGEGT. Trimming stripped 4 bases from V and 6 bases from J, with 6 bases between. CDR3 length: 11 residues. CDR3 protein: CASSSRSEAFF. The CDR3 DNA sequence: TGTGCCAGCAGTTCCAGATCTGAAGCTTTCTTT.

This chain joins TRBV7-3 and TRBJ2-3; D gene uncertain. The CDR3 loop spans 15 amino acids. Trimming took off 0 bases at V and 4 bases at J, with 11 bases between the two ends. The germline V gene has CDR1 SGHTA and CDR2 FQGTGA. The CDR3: CASSLTHAVADTQYF. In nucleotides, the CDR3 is TGTGCCAGCAGCTTAACGCATGCGGTCGCAGATACGCAGTATTTT.

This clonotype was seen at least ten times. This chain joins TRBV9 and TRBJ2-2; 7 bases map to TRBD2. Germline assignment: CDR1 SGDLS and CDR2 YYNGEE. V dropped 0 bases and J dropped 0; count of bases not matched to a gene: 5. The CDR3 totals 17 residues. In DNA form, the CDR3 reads TGTGCCAGCAGCGTAGTGTGGCTAGCGGCGAACACCGGGGAGCTGTTTTTT. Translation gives CASSVVWLAANTGELFF.

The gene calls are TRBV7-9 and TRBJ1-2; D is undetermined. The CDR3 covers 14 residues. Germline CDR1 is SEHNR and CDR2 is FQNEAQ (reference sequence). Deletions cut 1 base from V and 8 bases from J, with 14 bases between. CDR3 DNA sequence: TGTGCCAGCAGCTTAGGGATAGGCACGGGCGGCTACACCTTC. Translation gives CASSLGIGTGGYTF.

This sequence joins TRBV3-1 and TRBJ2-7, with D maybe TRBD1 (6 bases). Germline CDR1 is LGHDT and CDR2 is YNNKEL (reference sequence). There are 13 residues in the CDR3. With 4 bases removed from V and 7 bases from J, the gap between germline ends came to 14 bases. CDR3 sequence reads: CASSPQGLGEQYF. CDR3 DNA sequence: TGTGCCAGCAGCCCGCAGGGGCTTGGAGAGCAGTACTTC.

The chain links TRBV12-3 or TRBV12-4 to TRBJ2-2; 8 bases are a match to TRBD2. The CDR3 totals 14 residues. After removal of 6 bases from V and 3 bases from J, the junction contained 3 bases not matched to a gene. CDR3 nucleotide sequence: TGTGCCAGCAGAACTAGCGGCCACACCGGGGAGCTGTTTTTT. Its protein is CASRTSGHTGELFF.

The chain's CDR3 is CASSWMERFGYTF. The CDR3 nucleotides read TGTGCCAGCAGTTGGATGGAGAGATTCGGCTACACCTTC. V gene TRBV6-2 or TRBV6-3 combines with J gene TRBJ1-2; no clear D gene. Germline V lookup: CDR1 MNHEY, CDR2 SVGEGT. V shed 4 bases and J shed 8 bases, with 14 bases lying between them. This CDR3 has 13 amino acids.

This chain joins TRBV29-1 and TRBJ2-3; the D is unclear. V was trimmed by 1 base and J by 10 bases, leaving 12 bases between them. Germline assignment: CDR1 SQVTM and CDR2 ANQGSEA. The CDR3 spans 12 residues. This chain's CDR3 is CSVEGPRKAQYF. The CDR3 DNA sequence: TGCAGCGTTGAAGGGCCTAGGAAGGCGCAGTATTTT.

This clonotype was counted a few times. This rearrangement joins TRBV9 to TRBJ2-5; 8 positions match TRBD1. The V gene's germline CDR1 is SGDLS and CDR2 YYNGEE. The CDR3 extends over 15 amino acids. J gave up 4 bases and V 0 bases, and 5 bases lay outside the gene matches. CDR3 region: CASSVGADRVETQYF. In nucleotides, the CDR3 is TGTGCCAGCAGCGTAGGAGCGGACAGGGTAGAGACCCAGTACTTC. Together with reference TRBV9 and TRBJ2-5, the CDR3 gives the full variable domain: DSGVTQTPKHLITATGQRVTLRCSPRSGDLSVYWYQQSLDQGLQFLIQYYNGEERAKGNILERFSAQQFPDLHSELNLSSLELGDSALYFCASSVGADRVETQYFGPGTRLLVL.

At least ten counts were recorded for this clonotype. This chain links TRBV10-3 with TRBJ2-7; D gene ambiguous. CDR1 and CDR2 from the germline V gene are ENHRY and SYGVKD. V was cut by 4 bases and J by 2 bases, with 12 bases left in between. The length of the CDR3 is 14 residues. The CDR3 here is CAISVGRQTYEQYF. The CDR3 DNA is TGTGCCATCAGTGTGGGCAGACAAACCTACGAGCAGTACTTC.

In DNA, the CDR3 is TGTGCCAGCAGCTTAGGTCAGGACACAGATACGCAGTATTTT. The encoded protein is CASSLGQDTDTQYF. The V and J genes are TRBV11-3 and TRBJ2-3, with D uncertain. CDR3 length equals 14 residues. Between the trimmed V and J ends, which lost 1 base and 2 bases, there was a span of 7 bases. Germline lookup yields CDR1 SGHNT and CDR2 YENEEA.